Only a few counts were recorded for the clone carrying this TCR beta chain. Repertoires were generated with immunoSEQ multiplex PCR, while TCRdb's copy carries only in-frame clones and drops some. The sample records about 60,000 clones, around nine tenths being singletons. The data are from a study of blood T cell repertoires in COVID-19. The V gene's germline CDR1 is LNHDA and CDR2 SQIVND (reference sequence). V was trimmed by 5 bases and J by 5 bases, leaving 18 bases between them. The CDR3 length is 16 residues. The clonotype comes from a woman between 55 and 75 years old with active COVID-19. The sequenced material came from peripheral blood. The chain employs TRBV19 and TRBJ1-4; D ambiguous. As DNA, the CDR3 is TGTGCCAGTAGTCGGTCACCCAGCTCGGGGAATGAAAAACTGTTTTTT. Translation gives CASSRSPSSGNEKLFF.